One sample yielded the 5 T cell receptor beta chains listed below, sequenced in a study of cytomegalovirus exposure and HLA in healthy donors. In the PCR, 60 Vbeta and 13 Jbeta primers were used. Clones were read by immunoSEQ multiplex PCR, and TCRdb kept only the in-frame ones, dropping some. The sample has more than 100,000 clones, approximately 60% seen once. The sample consisted of PBMCs. The receptors were gathered from a woman aged 40 to 49 in good health and CMV-seronegative.

The chain combines TRBV7-9 with TRBJ2-3, with TRBD2 matching 9 bases. The germline V gene encodes CDR1 SEHNR and CDR2 FQNEAQ (reference sequence). J gave up 5 bases and V 0 bases, and 6 bases lay outside the gene matches. CDR3 size: 16 residues. The CDR3 spells CASSLALAGSQDTQYF. The CDR3, as DNA: TGTGCCAGCAGCTTAGCGCTAGCGGGGTCACAAGATACGCAGTATTTT.

This chain joins TRBV10-2 and TRBJ2-5; 16 bases match TRBD2. This CDR3 has 17 amino acids. Germline CDR1 reads WSHSY; CDR2 reads SAAADI. Trimming cost V 4 bases and J 5 bases; bases outside gene matches: 7. CDR3 amino acids: CASSGGLAGGFRETQYF. CDR3 nucleotides: TGCGCCAGCAGTGGGGGACTAGCGGGGGGGTTTCGGGAGACCCAGTACTTC.

This clone was counted only a few times. V is TRBV6-5 and J is TRBJ2-7; no firm D call. The CDR3 runs to 12 residues. Germline-derived CDR1 and CDR2 are MNHEY and SVGAGI. V shed 2 bases and J shed 6 bases, with 8 bases lying between them. CDR3 coding DNA: TGTGCCAGCAGTTACCCCCTATCCGAGCAGTACTTC. Amino acid sequence: CASSYPLSEQYF.

This clone has just one count. The chain couples TRBV7-3 to TRBJ1-1; TRBD1 might be the D (6 bases). Germline CDR1 is SGHTA and CDR2 is FQGTGA. This CDR3 is built from 13 residues. V dropped 6 bases and J dropped 8 bases, with 16 bases sitting between them. The CDR3 protein is CASSSSQGREAFF. Written as DNA, the CDR3 is TGTGCCAGCAGTTCCTCACAGGGTCGAGAAGCTTTCTTT.

The J gene is TRBJ1-5, the V gene TRBV15; D unclear. This CDR3 comprises 13 residues. CDR1 and CDR2 from the germline V gene are LNHNV and YYDKDF (reference sequence). Trimming took off 5 bases at V and 4 bases at J, with 9 bases between the two ends. CDR3 DNA: TGTGCCACCAGCCCTCTAACTAATCAGCCCCAGCATTTT. It codes for CATSPLTNQPQHF.